This T cell receptor beta chain emerged from a study of T cells after yellow fever vaccination. Study information: Fractions low in cell number were prepared with SMART-Seq v4 Ultra Low Input. Study-level results: The booster response re-showed most primary clones: 95% to 96% CD4, about 89% CD8.

TCRdb used MiXCR to reprocess the 5' RACE reads, holding one entry per CDR3 protein. Among over 200,000 distinct CDR3 sequences, 5.5% to 8.5% were seen once, and the ten largest hold approximately 0.99%. Regarding this clonotype: The antigen is not known.

This clonotype was obtained from a young man who received the YFV17D yellow fever vaccine. The material sequenced was CD4+ T cells sorted from PBMCs, taken on the day of the yellow fever booster vaccination.

This CDR3 reads CASSSNPGTSNLEQYF. Here the CDR3 DNA reads TGTGCCAGCAGTTCCAATCCCGGGACATCTAACTTGGAGCAGTACTTC. V and J are TRBV2 and TRBJ2-7, with TRBD1 as a possible D gene (6 bases). Germline assignment: CDR1 SNHLY and CDR2 FYNNEI. This CDR3 contains 16 residues. The V and J ends lost 5 bases and 7 bases respectively, with 24 bases between them.